The clone carrying this TCR beta chain was observed many times. Unique molecular identifiers were incorporated during preparation of the TCRbeta library. Each CDR3 protein gets one entry after TCRdb re-called the PCR reads with MiXCR. Counted here are approximately 91,000 distinct CDR3 sequences, 7% to 10% occurring once; the ten biggest clones make up 5.5% to 8.5%. This record belongs to a study of T-cell reconstitution after alpha-beta-depleted transplantation in children. The CDR3 length is 16 residues. Per the germline V gene, CDR1 is LGHNA and CDR2 is YNFKEQ. J lost 4 bases, V lost 0 bases, and 2 bases had no gene match.

The receptor was isolated from a human donor who donated a stem cell graft to a child with congenital amegakaryocytic thrombocytopenia. The specimen comprised PBMCs from the stem cell graft donor, sampled from the stem cell graft. V and J are TRBV4-2 and TRBJ2-7; the match to TRBD2 covers 14 bases. This CDR3 reads CASSQEGTSGSYEQYF. The CDR3 region has the DNA TGTGCCAGCAGCCAAGAAGGGACTAGCGGGAGTTACGAGCAGTACTTC.